This TCR beta chain was found in a study of T cells after yellow fever vaccination (dated by TCRdb to the late 2010s). Regarding the complete study: The SMART-Seq v4 Ultra Low Input RNA kit was used to prepare libraries from fractions with low cell numbers. Two healthy male donors made up the cohort, one aged 18 to 29 years and the other aged 30 to 40 years. Bulk PBMC replicates and cell subsets were isolated from blood drawn at multiple timepoints before and after both primary and secondary immunization. To follow T-cell clones before and after primary and booster YFV17D yellow fever vaccination, bulk TCR alpha and beta repertoires were sequenced over time. The investigation overall reported the following: Most clones expanded after primary vaccination were re-detected after the booster (about 95% of CD4 and roughly 85% of CD8), suggesting broad memory maintenance. Because abundant contaminating clonotypes from the bulk population could be contained in FACS-sorted repertoires, computational filtering was required. The secondary T-cell response was weaker than the primary response but faster, peaking on day 5 instead of day 15. A small fraction of clonotypes showed up in both the CD4 and CD8 compartments, probably as a result of convergent recombination. Because the study included only a couple of donors, the extent to which the findings can be generalized is limited.

Sample treatment or condition, as interpreted from the label and publication: live attenuated yellow fever vaccine strain. Two biological replicates of bulk PBMCs were collected at each blood-draw timepoint. A standard Ficoll-Paque protocol was used to isolate PBMCs from peripheral blood. TriZol was used to extract RNA from bulk PBMCs, from CD4 and CD8 fractions, and from dextramer-positive and dextramer-negative fractions. The CDR3 goes from the cysteine to the phenylalanine over 18 residues. The entry retains the CDR3 DNA only, 54 bases that are in frame from base 1. V is cut back by 0 bases and J by 1 base, with 3 bases in the junction unmatched. The germline V gene encodes CDR1 LGHNA and CDR2 YNFKEQ. Synthesis of TCR cDNA relied on 5'RACE template switching, a step that introduced a universal primer site along with unique molecular identifiers. cDNA synthesis was primed from both the TCR alpha and TCR beta constant segments. Two PCR steps were used to amplify libraries, with sample barcodes and sequencing adapters being added in the second step. Sequencing of libraries was performed on Illumina HiSeq 2500 (2x100 bp) or NovaSeq (2x150 bp). On the study's bioinformatics: MIGEC handled demultiplexing of reads and collapsing into UMI consensus sequences, while MiXCR performed V(D)J alignment. Using edgeR on replicate PBMC samples, clonotypes were called vaccine-responding if FDR was below 0.01 and the log2 fold change was above 5 up to day 15. Each bulk clonotype was labeled CD4 or CD8 based on which sequenced repertoire, CD4 or CD8, contained the clonotype at higher abundance. Using fastp trimming at Q25 and MiXCR clonotype assembly, TCRdb reanalyzed the public sequencing data and kept in-frame beta chains. Under each unique CDR3 protein, matching rows form one entry showing the most common genes and DNA. The V and J calls here are based on TCRdb, not the publication. The sample table contains approximately 550,000 distinct CDR3 sequences; only one count was recorded for 15% to 20% of them. The ten largest clones add up to about 13% of the sample.

This clonotype was counted a few times. This receptor's antigen is unknown. No quality values exist for individual bases; no much larger clone is one base distant. The sequence is built from TRBV4-2 and TRBJ2-6, and TRBD2 matches 10 of the central bases. The source is a man younger than 45 who received the YFV17D yellow fever vaccine. The input for sequencing was PBMCs, taken 15 days after the yellow fever booster vaccination. The nucleotides are TGTGCCAGCAGCCAAGATCTAGCGGGAGCGTCTGGGGCCAACGTCCTGACTTTC. Its amino acids are CASSQDLAGASGANVLTF.